The clone carrying this T cell receptor (beta chain) is a singleton in its sample. V dropped 5 bases and J dropped 3; count of bases not matched to a gene: 4. The CDR3 has 14 amino acids. Germline CDR1 reads MNHEY; CDR2 reads SVGAGI. These data originate in a study of technical replicates of blood from four donors. The assay was immunoSEQ multiplex PCR, and TCRdb's table has in-frame clones only and misses some. The sample consists of under 75,000 clones, approximately 94% of them appearing once. The rearrangement joins TRBV6-5 to TRBJ1-5, with 7 nucleotides matching TRBD1. This receptor was identified in a human donor in good health. What was sequenced was T cells isolated from PBMCs. CDR3 amino acids: CASSKDRINQPQHF. CDR3 DNA: TGTGCCAGCAGTAAGGACAGGATCAATCAGCCCCAGCATTTT.